This TCR beta chain was identified during a study of metastatic and nonmetastatic thyroid tumors. As for the study in general: Repertoires from blood and tumor or nodule tissue of malignant and benign thyroid patients were compared.

The V gene's germline CDR1 is SGHTA and CDR2 FQGNSA. V was clipped by 5 bases and J by 3 bases; unmatched bases: 8. The CDR3 loop spans 15 amino acids. TCRdb re-clonotyped the PCR reads via MiXCR. The table shows 4,000 to 5,500 clones, with less than 30% occurring only once. Before thyroid surgery, none of the patients had received any treatment. V and J are TRBV7-2 and TRBJ2-7; 9 positions match TRBD1. The sequence was collected from a female donor with papillary thyroid cancer or a benign thyroid nodule (not recorded which). Some clones in this sample may be carry-over from other donors' samples. The sample consisted of adjacent normal tissue. The CDR3 bases are TGTGCCAGCAGCCCGGGACAGGGAAAGGGCTACGAGCAGTACTTC. Protein product: CASSPGQGKGYEQYF.